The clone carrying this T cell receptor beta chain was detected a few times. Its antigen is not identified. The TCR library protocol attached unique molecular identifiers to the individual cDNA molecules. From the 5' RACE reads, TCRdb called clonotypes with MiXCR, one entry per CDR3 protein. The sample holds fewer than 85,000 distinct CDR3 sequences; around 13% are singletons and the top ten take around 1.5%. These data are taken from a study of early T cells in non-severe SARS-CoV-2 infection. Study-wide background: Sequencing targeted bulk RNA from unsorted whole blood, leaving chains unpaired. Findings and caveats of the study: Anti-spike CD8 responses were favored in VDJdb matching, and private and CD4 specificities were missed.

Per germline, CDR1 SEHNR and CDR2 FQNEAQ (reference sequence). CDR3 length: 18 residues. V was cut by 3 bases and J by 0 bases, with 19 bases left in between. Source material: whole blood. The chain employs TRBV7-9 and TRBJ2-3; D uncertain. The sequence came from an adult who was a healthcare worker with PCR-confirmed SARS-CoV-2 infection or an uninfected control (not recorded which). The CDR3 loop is CASSFPLSTEASTDTQYF. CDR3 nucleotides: TGTGCCAGCAGCTTTCCGCTATCGACCGAGGCTAGCACAGATACGCAGTATTTT.